The 17 T cell receptor beta chains given below trace back to one sample, sequenced in a study of blood T cell repertoires in COVID-19. Profiling relied on immunoSEQ multiplex PCR, and the TCRdb table lists in-frame clones only, not all of them. Of 150,000 to 200,000 clones in the sample, approximately 80% are singletons; the top ten hold approximately 12%. Input material: PBMCs or T cells enriched from blood (not recorded which). The receptors shown here come from a middle-aged man who had recovered from COVID-19.

V is TRBV2 and J is TRBJ1-1; possible D gene TRBD1, 6 bases. This CDR3 has 15 amino acids. The ends were cut back, 10 bases at V and 3 bases at J, with 21 bases in the middle. In germline, CDR1 is SNHLY, CDR2 FYNNEI. The CDR3 coding sequence is TGTGCCACCCACCTAGGGGGTCGAAGCGACACTGAAGCTTTCTTT. Its protein product is CATHLGGRSDTEAFF.

As regards this clone: This sample includes further DNA sequences coding for the same CDR3. The chain carries TRBV7-3 and TRBJ2-2, with D possibly being TRBD2 (7 bases). The V gene lost 3 bases and the J gene lost 3 bases, with 11 bases spanning the gap. Germline V gene lookup returns CDR1 SGHTA and CDR2 FQGTGA. The CDR3 totals 15 residues. CDR3 amino acids: CASSLGGLYTGELFF. The CDR3 bases are TGTGCCAGCAGCTTGGGGGGGCTTTACACCGGGGAGCTGTTTTTT. The variable domain in full, completed from reference TRBV7-3 and TRBJ2-2, reads GAGVSQTPSNKVTEKGKYVELRCDPISGHTALYWYRQSLGQGPEFLIYFQGTGAADDSGLPNDRFFAVRPEGSVSTLKIQRTERGDSAVYLCASSLGGLYTGELFFGEGSRLTVL.

The J gene is TRBJ2-7, the V gene TRBV11-2, with TRBD2 as a possible D gene (6 bases). The ends were cut back, 1 base at V and 0 bases at J, with 19 bases in the middle. Germline V gene data show CDR1 as SGHAT and CDR2 as FQNNGV. The CDR3 consists of 18 residues. CDR3 protein: CASSLVPMGGRASYEQYF. The DNA of the CDR3 is TGTGCCAGCAGCTTAGTTCCCATGGGGGGACGGGCCTCCTACGAGCAGTACTTC.

The chain joins TRBV27 to TRBJ2-2; D uncertain. Germline values: CDR1 MNHEY, CDR2 SMNVEV (reference sequence). This CDR3 has 11 residues. V lost 3 bases and J lost 7, with 3 bases in between. The CDR3: CASSFGGELFF. As DNA, the CDR3 is TGTGCCAGCAGTTTCGGCGGGGAGCTGTTTTTT.

The rearrangement uses TRBV7-3 and TRBJ2-3, with D tentatively TRBD1 (5 bases). This CDR3 contains 15 residues. The germline CDR1 and CDR2 sequences are SGHTA and FQGTGA. The germline V and J ends were trimmed by 4 bases and 4 bases, with 15 bases remaining between them. The CDR3 DNA is TGTGCCAGCAGCTCAAAAGGGGCTAGAGCAGATACGCAGTATTTT. This sequence encodes CASSSKGARADTQYF.

The chain joins TRBV18 to TRBJ1-4; 8 bases agree with TRBD1. After removal of 7 bases from V and 7 bases from J, the junction contained 8 bases not matched to a gene. The CDR3 covers 14 residues. The germline V gene encodes CDR1 KGHSH and CDR2 LQKENI. In DNA form, the CDR3 reads TGTGCCAGCTGCCAGGGGGCGCGAGGTGAAAAACTGTTTTTT. Translated, it gives CASCQGARGEKLFF.

Note on this clone: The junction departs from germline at one end; a sequencing error may be responsible. V gene TRBV12-5 combines with J gene TRBJ1-1, with 9 bases identical to TRBD1. Germline V lookup: CDR1 LGHNT, CDR2 FRNRAP. The CDR3 is made up of 17 amino acids. This CDR3 is CASGLSRDRVSNSEAFF. The CDR3 DNA is TGTGCTAGTGGTTTGTCCCGGGACAGGGTTTCGAACTCTGAAGCTTTCTTT.

This clone was seen a single time. The J gene is TRBJ2-4, the V gene TRBV4-3; a weak D match, TRBD2 (6 bases). Deletions cut 1 base from V and 2 bases from J, with 15 bases between. The CDR3 runs 17 residues. The V gene's germline CDR1 is LGHNA and CDR2 YSLEER. CDR3 region: CASSQVLQAGTKNIQYF. Here the CDR3 DNA reads TGCGCCAGCAGCCAAGTATTGCAGGCGGGGACCAAAAACATTCAGTACTTC.

The rearrangement links TRBV6-2 or TRBV6-3 to TRBJ2-3, with 8 bases lining up with TRBD2. The CDR3 length is 18 residues. The V segment lost 5 bases and the J segment 0 bases; nucleotides outside the gene matches: 13. CDR1 and CDR2 from the germline V gene are MNHEY and SVGEGT. In nucleotides, the CDR3 is TGTGCCAGCAGTCGTACCCATCTCCGGGGGGGGAGCACAGATACGCAGTATTTT. Its protein is CASSRTHLRGGSTDTQYF.

The chain is built from TRBV12-3 or TRBV12-4 and TRBJ1-1, with a possible D match to TRBD1 (5 bases). Deletions cut 11 bases from V and 11 bases from J, with 18 bases between. This CDR3 region has 11 residues. As DNA, the CDR3 is TGTGCCGTCAGGGATCCCCCCCGGGCTTTCTTT. It is translated as CAVRDPPRAFF.

This chain connects TRBV12-3 or TRBV12-4 to TRBJ1-3; possible D gene TRBD1, 6 bases. The CDR3 length is 13 residues. V dropped 7 bases and J dropped 4 bases, with 11 bases sitting between them. In DNA form, the CDR3 reads TGTGCCAGCAATTCAGGGGCGGGAAACACCATATATTTT. Translating it yields CASNSGAGNTIYF.

The gene calls are TRBV5-1 and TRBJ2-5, with D tentatively TRBD2 (7 bases). Germline V gene data show CDR1 as SGHRS and CDR2 as YFSETQ. Trimming left V 1 base short and J 3 bases short, with 22 bases between. CDR3 length: 18 amino acids. The CDR3 DNA reads as TGCGCCAGCAGCTTGAGAGTCTTAGGGGGGGGCCCGAAAGAGACCCAGTACTTC. Protein: CASSLRVLGGGPKETQYF.

This chain uses TRBV5-1 with TRBJ1-2; D possibly corresponds to TRBD1 (6 bases). CDR1 SGHRS and CDR2 YFSETQ come from the germline V gene. Trimming cost V 3 bases and J 4 bases, with 13 bases left between them. CDR3 size: 14 residues. CDR3 nucleotide sequence: TGCGCCAGCAGCTCACCAGTGGACAGCTATGGCTACACCTTC. Protein sequence: CASSSPVDSYGYTF.

This clone was counted a few times. V usage is TRBV11-2 and J usage is TRBJ2-2; D may be TRBD2 (5 bases). CDR3 length equals 15 residues. V lost 5 bases to trimming and J lost 5 bases, with 15 bases between them. Looked up from germline, CDR1 is SGHAT and CDR2 is FQNNGV. The CDR3 sequence is CASSRGASLTGELFF. CDR3 nucleotides: TGTGCCAGCAGCCGCGGAGCTAGCTTAACCGGGGAGCTGTTTTTT.

This chain uses TRBV19 with TRBJ1-5, with a tentative D call TRBD1 (6 bases). The germline CDR1 and CDR2 sequences are LNHDA and SQIVND (reference sequence). V was shortened by 9 bases and J by 6 bases, with 21 bases between the two germline ends. The CDR3 spans 15 residues. The CDR3 DNA reads as TGTGCCAGCCAAGGGGGACCGTATCGGGGTCAGCCCCAGCATTTT. Translated, it gives CASQGGPYRGQPQHF.

The chain uses TRBV19 and TRBJ1-2; TRBD1 is a possible D gene (5 bases). The germline gives CDR1 LNHDA, CDR2 SQIVND (reference sequence). V was pared by 9 bases and J by 7 bases, with 6 bases between. The CDR3 consists of 9 residues. The CDR3 loop is CARRGGYTF. CDR3 nucleotide sequence: TGTGCCAGAAGGGGTGGCTACACCTTC.

The chain combines TRBV4-1 with TRBJ2-2; a possible D gene is TRBD1 (5 bases). The CDR3 runs 15 residues. Trimming removed 0 bases from V and 5 bases from J, with 10 bases in between. Germline CDR1 MGHRA, CDR2 YSYEKL. CDR3 amino acids: CASSQDAQGTGELFF. As DNA, the CDR3 is TGCGCCAGCAGCCAAGACGCCCAGGGAACCGGGGAGCTGTTTTTT.